These T cell receptor beta chains were read from a single sample in a study of T cell changes during pregnancy in multiple sclerosis. Produced via immunoSEQ multiplex PCR; TCRdb's table is partial and in-frame only. The data contain fewer than 45,000 clones, approximately 90% of them singletons. This specimen was CD8+ T cells from peripheral blood mononuclear cells, taken in the third trimester of pregnancy. These receptors came from a female donor with multiple sclerosis, enrolled in a pregnancy study. Both conserved end residues are part of each CDR3. A D gene is named only where the DNA matches it firmly. The size entry is marked missing in some rows and otherwise reads once, few, many or a size class.

CDR3 protein	CDR3 DNA	D gene	clone size	J gene	V gene
CASSRRGYNQPQHF	TGTGCCAGTAGTAGGAGGGGATACAATCAGCCCCAGCATTTT	-	-	TRBJ1-5	TRBV19
CASSVTSGGGSYEQYF	TGTGCCAGCAGTGTGACTAGCGGGGGGGGCTCCTACGAGCAGTACTTC	TRBD2	few	TRBJ2-7	TRBV6-1
CASSDDGGNTGELFF	TGTGCCAGCAGTGATGACGGGGGGAACACCGGGGAGCTGTTTTTT	-	-	TRBJ2-2	TRBV6-4
CAIPLQGQRGNEQFF	TGTGCCATTCCCCTTCAGGGCCAGCGAGGCAATGAGCAGTTCTTC	-	-	TRBJ2-1	TRBV2
CASSYASGGADTQYF	TGTGCCAGCAGTTACGCTAGCGGGGGAGCAGATACGCAGTATTTT	TRBD2	-	TRBJ2-3	TRBV6-5
CASRFWGLNTEAFF	TGTGCCAGCAGATTTTGGGGCCTGAACACTGAAGCTTTCTTT	-	-	TRBJ1-1	TRBV5-4
CASRLTSGAQETQYF	TGTGCCAGCAGATTGACTAGCGGGGCCCAAGAGACCCAGTACTTC	TRBD2	-	TRBJ2-5	TRBV2
CASSLVRVQETQYF	TGCGCCAGCAGCTTGGTACGAGTCCAAGAGACCCAGTACTTC	-	-	TRBJ2-5	TRBV5-1
CASSQGTSGEYEQYF	TGTGCCAGCAGCCAGGGGACTAGCGGGGAGTACGAGCAGTACTTC	TRBD2	once	TRBJ2-7	TRBV27
CASSRRVYEQYF	TGTGCCAGCAGCCGTAGAGTCTACGAGCAGTACTTC	-	-	TRBJ2-7	TRBV7-9
CAWSVSWMGQFNEKLFF	TGTGCCTGGAGTGTATCGTGGATGGGACAGTTCAATGAAAAACTGTTTTTT	TRBD1	-	TRBJ1-4	TRBV30
CASRTGGTEAFF	TGTGCCAGCCGCACAGGGGGCACTGAAGCTTTCTTT	TRBD1	-	TRBJ1-1	TRBV5-6
CASSQDLQHVGYTF	TGTGCCAGCAGCCAAGATTTACAGCACGTTGGCTACACCTTC	-	-	TRBJ1-2	TRBV14
CASSPTGLAGDPGTGELFF	TGCGCCAGCAGCCCGACAGGTCTAGCGGGTGACCCCGGCACCGGGGAGCTGTTTTTT	TRBD2	-	TRBJ2-2	TRBV4-1
CASSGTSGADTQYF	TGTGCCAGCAGTGGGACTAGCGGGGCAGATACGCAGTATTTT	TRBD2	-	TRBJ2-3	TRBV6-4
CASSRGTSASDTQYF	TGTGCCAGCAGTAGGGGGACTAGCGCTTCAGATACGCAGTATTTT	TRBD2	-	TRBJ2-3	TRBV6-4
CASSAPSRTWEQYF	TGTGCCAGCTCAGCACCTAGTAGGACTTGGGAGCAGTACTTC	-	few	TRBJ2-7	TRBV18
CASSFTVSGNTIYF	TGTGCCAGCAGCTTCACAGTCTCTGGAAACACCATATATTTT	-	-	TRBJ1-3	TRBV11-2
CASSVTPGTGVYNEQFF	TGTGCCAGCAGCGTAACCCCGGGGACAGGGGTATACAATGAGCAGTTCTTC	TRBD1	-	TRBJ2-1	TRBV9
CASSTSGGFTDTEAFF	TGTGCCAGTAGTACGTCAGGGGGCTTTACGGACACTGAAGCTTTCTTT	TRBD1	-	TRBJ1-1	TRBV19
CASSFFLAGLAYNEQFF	TGTGCCAGCAGCTTCTTTCTCGCGGGCCTTGCCTACAATGAGCAGTTCTTC	-	-	TRBJ2-1	TRBV7-6
CASRTDSMNTEAFF	TGTGCCAGCAGAACCGACAGTATGAACACTGAAGCTTTCTTT	-	-	TRBJ1-1	TRBV5-4
CASTPLRTTLFSGANVLTF	TGTGCCAGTACTCCTTTGAGGACAACATTATTCTCTGGGGCCAACGTCCTGACTTTC	-	-	TRBJ2-6	TRBV19
CASTQDRAAYGYTF	TGTGCCAGCACCCAGGACAGGGCAGCCTATGGCTACACCTTC	TRBD1	-	TRBJ1-2	TRBV7-9
CASSRGGAGSYEQYF	TGTGCCAGCAGCCGAGGTGGAGCGGGGAGCTACGAGCAGTACTTC	TRBD2	-	TRBJ2-7	TRBV13
CAWSVDIYGYTF	TGTGCCTGGAGTGTAGACATCTATGGCTACACCTTC	-	-	TRBJ1-2	TRBV30
CASSAIGQGTDTQYF	TGCGCCAGCAGCGCCATAGGACAGGGAACAGATACGCAGTATTTT	TRBD1	-	TRBJ2-3	TRBV4-1
CASSDSASGEGTDTQYF	TGTGCCAGCAGTGACTCGGCTAGCGGGGAGGGCACAGATACGCAGTATTTT	TRBD2	few	TRBJ2-3	TRBV6-4
CASSLGANGYTF	TGTGCCAGCAGCTTGGGGGCGAATGGCTACACCTTC	-	-	TRBJ1-2	TRBV5-6
CASSQDGDTTNYGYTF	TGCGCCAGCAGCCAGGATGGGGACACGACTAACTATGGCTACACCTTC	-	-	TRBJ1-2	TRBV4-1
CASSNAREKETQYF	TGTGCCAGCAGCAACGCTAGGGAGAAAGAGACCCAGTACTTC	-	-	TRBJ2-5	TRBV21-1
CASSPFQGSNQPQHF	TGCGCCAGCAGCCCTTTCCAGGGGTCCAATCAGCCCCAGCATTTT	-	-	TRBJ1-5	TRBV4-1
CASSISNGGRSYEQYF	TGTGCCAGTAGTATTTCAAACGGGGGGCGTTCCTACGAGCAGTACTTC	-	-	TRBJ2-7	TRBV19
CASSWGTGGPNYGYTF	TGCGCCAGCAGTTGGGGGACAGGGGGCCCTAACTATGGCTACACCTTC	TRBD1	-	TRBJ1-2	TRBV5-1
CASSLLSGQGVWQPQHF	TGTGCCAGCAGCTTGTTATCGGGGCAGGGGGTTTGGCAGCCCCAGCATTTT	TRBD1	-	TRBJ1-5	TRBV7-2
CASSWMGHGNNSPLHF	TGTGCCAGCAGTTGGATGGGACATGGAAACAATTCACCCCTCCACTTT	-	few	TRBJ1-6	TRBV27
CAWSGAPSSGNTIYF	TGTGCCTGGAGTGGGGCTCCAAGCTCTGGAAACACCATATATTTT	-	-	TRBJ1-3	TRBV30
CASTQGGDYGYTF	TGTGCCAGCACTCAGGGAGGGGACTATGGCTACACCTTC	-	-	TRBJ1-2	TRBV9
CASSQVAGGEYEQYF	TGCGCCAGCAGCCAAGTCGCGGGCGGCGAATACGAGCAGTACTTC	-	-	TRBJ2-7	TRBV4-3
CASSEEASNQPQHF	TGTGCCAGCAGTGAAGAGGCGAGCAATCAGCCCCAGCATTTT	-	few	TRBJ1-5	TRBV6-4
CASSQAVELNPAPSGNTIYF	TGCGCCAGCAGCCAAGCTGTTGAACTGAACCCCGCTCCCTCTGGAAACACCATATATTTT	-	-	TRBJ1-3	TRBV4-3
CATTWAAPSYEQYF	TGTGCCACCACCTGGGCCGCGCCCTCCTACGAGCAGTACTTC	-	-	TRBJ2-7	TRBV16
CASSLRGRGETQYF	TGTGCCAGCAGCTTACGAGGGCGCGGGGAGACCCAGTACTTC	-	-	TRBJ2-5	TRBV13